A single T cell receptor (beta chain) is shown here with its context. This sample is drawn from a study of blood T cell repertoires in COVID-19. Study as a whole: The United States, Italy and Spain provided the acute and convalescent COVID-19 samples.

This CDR3 spans 15 amino acids. Germline-derived CDR1 and CDR2 are LGHDT and YNNKEL (reference sequence). V lost 0 bases, J lost 8 bases, and 16 bases lay in between. Enrolled through a virtual design, the participants were between roughly 18 and 100 years of age and came from some 25 US areas. Libraries were prepared by immunoSEQ multiplex PCR; TCRdb keeps only in-frame clonotypes and omits some of them. The profile shows fewer than 200,000 clones, 65% to 85% of them singletons. This chain links TRBV3-1 (or the pseudogene TRBV3-2) with TRBJ1-2, with a tentative D call TRBD1 (6 bases). This sequence originates from a woman aged 25-40 years who had been exposed to COVID-19. Sequenced sample: PBMCs or T cells enriched from blood (not recorded which). The CDR3 coding sequence is TGTGCCAGCAGCCAAGACCCAGGGGAGGGAGGCGGCTACACCTTC. This encodes CASSQDPGEGGGYTF.